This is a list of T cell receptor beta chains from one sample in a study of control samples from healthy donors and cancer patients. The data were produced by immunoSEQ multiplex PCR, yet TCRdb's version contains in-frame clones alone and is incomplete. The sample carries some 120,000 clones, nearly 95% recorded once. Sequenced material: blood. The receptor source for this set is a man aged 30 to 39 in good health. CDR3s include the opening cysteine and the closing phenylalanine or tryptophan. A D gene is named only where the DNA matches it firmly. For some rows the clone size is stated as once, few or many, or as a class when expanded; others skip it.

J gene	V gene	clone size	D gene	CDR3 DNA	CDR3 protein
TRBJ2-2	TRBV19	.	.	TGTGCCTGCGGCATGGGGGAGCTGTTTTTT	CACGMGELFF
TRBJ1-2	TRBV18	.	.	TGTGCCAGCTCACCATTAGGCACTAACTATGGCTACACCTTC	CASSPLGTNYGYTF
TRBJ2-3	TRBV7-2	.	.	TGTGCCAGCAGCTTACCGGGGGACGGCACAGATACGCAGTATTTT	CASSLPGDGTDTQYF
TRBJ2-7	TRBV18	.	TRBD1	TGTGCCAGCTCGGGGACAGGGGGCCCCTACGAGCAGTACTTC	CASSGTGGPYEQYF
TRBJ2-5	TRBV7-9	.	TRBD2	TGTGCCAGCAGCTTATGGTCGAGTCGGGGACTAGCGAGAGAGACCCAGTACTTC	CASSLWSSRGLARETQYF
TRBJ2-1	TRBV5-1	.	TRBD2	TGCGCCAGCAGTTTCGCGGGGAGGGGATCTACGGATGAGCAGTTCTTC	CASSFAGRGSTDEQFF
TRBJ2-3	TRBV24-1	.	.	TGTGCCACCAGTGATTTTGGGCAGAGGGGTGGGTCAGATACGCAGTATTTT	CATSDFGQRGGSDTQYF
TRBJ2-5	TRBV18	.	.	TGTGCCAGCTCACCACCAGTTCAGACTCCTAGGAGGGCGACCCAAGAGACCCAGTACTTC	CASSPPVQTPRRATQETQYF
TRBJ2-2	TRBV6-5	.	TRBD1	TGTGCCAGCAGAATACAGGGGAGCCCCGGGGAGCTGTTTTTT	CASRIQGSPGELFF
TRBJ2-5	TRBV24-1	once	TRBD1	TGTGCCACCAGTGATTCATTTGGACAGGGTCGGTACTTC	CATSDSFGQGRYF
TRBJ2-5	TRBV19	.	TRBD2	TGTGCCAGTAGTAGGCTCTCGGGACTAGCTGACGCCCAGTACTTC	CASSRLSGLADAQYF
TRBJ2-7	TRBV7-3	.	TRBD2	TGTGCCAGCAGCTCGACGGGGGGTTCCTACGAGCAGTACTTC	CASSSTGGSYEQYF
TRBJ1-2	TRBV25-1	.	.	TGTGCCAGCAGTGATTCGGATCCAGTCTATGGCTACACCTTC	CASSDSDPVYGYTF
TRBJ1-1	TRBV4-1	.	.	TGCGCCAGCAGCCAAGCGAGGAACACTGAAGCTTTCTTT	CASSQARNTEAFF
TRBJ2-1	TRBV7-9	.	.	TGTGCCAGCAGCAGCTTAGGGGGGGTTGAGCAGTTCTTC	CASSSLGGVEQFF
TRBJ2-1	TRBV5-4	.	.	TGTGCCAGCAGCCCCACCGGGTATGAGCAGTTCTTC	CASSPTGYEQFF
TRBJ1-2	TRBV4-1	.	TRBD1	TGCGCCAGCAGCCCCGGGACAGGGGGCCAAGCTAACTATGGCTACACCTTC	CASSPGTGGQANYGYTF
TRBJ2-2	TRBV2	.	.	TGTGCCAGCACCACGGGGCGGGGTGTCGGGGAGCTGTTTTTT	CASTTGRGVGELFF
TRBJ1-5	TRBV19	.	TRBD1	TGTGCCAGTAGCCCCCGGACAGGGGATGGTCAGCCCCAGCATTTT	CASSPRTGDGQPQHF
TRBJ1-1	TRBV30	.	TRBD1	TGTGCCTGGAGTGTACTTGGACAGGGGAACACTGAAGCTTTCTTT	CAWSVLGQGNTEAFF
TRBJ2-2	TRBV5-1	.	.	TGCGCCAGCAGCATATCACCGGCCCGGGACACCGGGGAGCTGTTTTTT	CASSISPARDTGELFF
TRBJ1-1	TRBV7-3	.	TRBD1	TGTGCCAGCAGCCTAACAGGGGGAGCTGCTGAAGCTTTCTTT	CASSLTGGAAEAFF
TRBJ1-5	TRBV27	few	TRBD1	TGTGCCAGCACTTTACAAAAGGGGACAGGGGATAGAAAGCCCCAGCATTTT	CASTLQKGTGDRKPQHF
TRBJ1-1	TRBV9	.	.	TGTGCCAGCAGCGTCGGGACGGCGAACACTGAAGCTTTCTTT	CASSVGTANTEAFF
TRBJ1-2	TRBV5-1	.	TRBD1	TGCGCCAGCAGCCCAGGGGCAGGGGGCCGGGTTGATTTGGGCTACACCTTC	CASSPGAGGRVDLGYTF
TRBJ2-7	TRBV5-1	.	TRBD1	TGCGCCAGCAGCTGGGGACAGGGGTACGAGCAGTACTTC	CASSWGQGYEQYF
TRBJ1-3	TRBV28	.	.	TGTGCCAGCAGTAAGGACACTTCTGGAAACACCATATATTTT	CASSKDTSGNTIYF
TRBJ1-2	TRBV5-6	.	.	TGTGCCAGCAGCTTTCCGGGGCCATATGGCTACACCTTC	CASSFPGPYGYTF
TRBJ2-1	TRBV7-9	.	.	TGTGCCAGCAACAGCGGGAATGAGCAGTTCTTC	CASNSGNEQFF
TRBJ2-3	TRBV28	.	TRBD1	TGTGCCAGCAGTGGTGACAGGGGAACAGATACGCAGTATTTT	CASSGDRGTDTQYF
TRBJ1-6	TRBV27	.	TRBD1	TGTGCCAGCAGTTTATCGAGGCAGGGGGGTAGCTCCTATAATTCACCCCTCCACTTT	CASSLSRQGGSSYNSPLHF
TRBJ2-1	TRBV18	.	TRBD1	TGTGCCAGCTCACCGACAGGGGCCATCTCCTACAATGAGCAGTTCTTC	CASSPTGAISYNEQFF
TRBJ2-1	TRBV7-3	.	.	TGTGCCAGCAGCCCCCGGCCCGACAGCAATGAGCAGTTCTTC	CASSPRPDSNEQFF
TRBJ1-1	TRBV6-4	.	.	TGTGCCAGCAGGGCTGGCAGTTACCTGAACACTGAAGCTTTCTTT	CASRAGSYLNTEAFF
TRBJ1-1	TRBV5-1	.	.	TGCGCCAGCCGCGGGGTGGGGAACACTGAAGCTTTCTTT	CASRGVGNTEAFF
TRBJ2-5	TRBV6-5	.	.	TGTGCCAGCAGCCTAGGGGGCCAAGAGACCCAGTACTTC	CASSLGGQETQYF
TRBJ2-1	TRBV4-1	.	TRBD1	TGCGCCAGCAGCCAAGAAGGACAGGGGATCTACAATGAGCAGTTCTTC	CASSQEGQGIYNEQFF
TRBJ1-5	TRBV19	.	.	TGTGCCAGTAGTATAATCAGGCTTAATCAGCCCCAGCATTTT	CASSIIRLNQPQHF
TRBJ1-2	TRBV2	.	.	TGTGCCAGCAGTGATCTGGGCTTGGACGGCTACACCTTC	CASSDLGLDGYTF
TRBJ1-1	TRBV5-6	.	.	TGTGCCAGCAGCTTGGATATGCGCGGCACTGAAGCTTTCTTT	CASSLDMRGTEAFF
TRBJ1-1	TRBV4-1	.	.	TGCGCCAGCAGCGGAAGGTTTGAGACTGAAGCTTTCTTT	CASSGRFETEAFF
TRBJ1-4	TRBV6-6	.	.	TGTGCCAGCACCTTCTCAGGTGCAACTAATGAAAAACTGTTTTTT	CASTFSGATNEKLFF
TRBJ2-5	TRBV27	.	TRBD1	TGTGCCACCAGGGAAGGGGCAGGGGGTTGGGAAGAGACCCAGTACTTC	CATREGAGGWEETQYF
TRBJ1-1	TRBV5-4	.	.	TGTGCCAGCAGCTTCAACTCGGAAGCTTTCTTT	CASSFNSEAFF
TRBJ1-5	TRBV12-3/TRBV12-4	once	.	TGTGCCAGCAGTTTAGCGCTAGGTCAGCCCCAGCATTTT	CASSLALGQPQHF
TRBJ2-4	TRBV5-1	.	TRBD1	TGCGCCAGCACCTGGACAGGGGGAACCATTCAGTACTTC	CASTWTGGTIQYF
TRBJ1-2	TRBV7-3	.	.	TGTGCCAGCAGCCGGACAGCCGGCTATGGCTACACCTTC	CASSRTAGYGYTF
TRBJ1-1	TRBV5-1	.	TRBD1	TGCGCCAGCACCATACGACAGGGGGCTGATTCCGGGACTTTCTTT	CASTIRQGADSGTFF
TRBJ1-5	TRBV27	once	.	TGTGCCAGCCGACCGTCGGGTAGGAGAAATAGCAATCAGCCCCAGCATTTT	CASRPSGRRNSNQPQHF